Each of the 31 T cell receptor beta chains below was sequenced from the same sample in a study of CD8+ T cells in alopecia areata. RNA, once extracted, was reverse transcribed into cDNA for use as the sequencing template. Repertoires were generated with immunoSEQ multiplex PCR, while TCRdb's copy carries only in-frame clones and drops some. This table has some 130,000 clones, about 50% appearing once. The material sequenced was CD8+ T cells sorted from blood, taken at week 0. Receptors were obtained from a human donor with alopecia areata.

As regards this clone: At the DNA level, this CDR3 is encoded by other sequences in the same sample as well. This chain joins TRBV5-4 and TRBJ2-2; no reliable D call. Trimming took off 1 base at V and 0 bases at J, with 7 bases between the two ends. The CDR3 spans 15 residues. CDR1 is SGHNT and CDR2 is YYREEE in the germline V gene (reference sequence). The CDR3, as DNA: TGTGCCAGCAGCTTGAAAGGCTCGAACACCGGGGAGCTGTTTTTT. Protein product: CASSLKGSNTGELFF.

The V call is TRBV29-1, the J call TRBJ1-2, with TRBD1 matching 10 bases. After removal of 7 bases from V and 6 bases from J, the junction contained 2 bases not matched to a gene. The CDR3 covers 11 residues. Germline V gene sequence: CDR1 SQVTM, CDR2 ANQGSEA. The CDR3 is CSAGTGDGYTF. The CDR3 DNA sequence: TGCAGCGCCGGGACAGGGGATGGCTACACCTTC.

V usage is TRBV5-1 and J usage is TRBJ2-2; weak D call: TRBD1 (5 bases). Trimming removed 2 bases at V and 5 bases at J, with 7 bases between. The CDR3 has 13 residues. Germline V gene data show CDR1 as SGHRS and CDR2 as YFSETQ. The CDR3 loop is CASSLKGTGELFF. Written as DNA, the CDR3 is TGCGCCAGCAGCTTAAAGGGGACCGGGGAGCTGTTTTTT.

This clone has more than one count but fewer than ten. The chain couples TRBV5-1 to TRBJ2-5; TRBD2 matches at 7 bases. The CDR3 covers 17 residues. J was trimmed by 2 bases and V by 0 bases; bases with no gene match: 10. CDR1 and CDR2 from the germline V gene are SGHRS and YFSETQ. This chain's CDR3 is CASSLAYPRGRQETQYF. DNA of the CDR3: TGCGCCAGCAGCTTGGCCTACCCGCGGGGGAGGCAAGAGACCCAGTACTTC.

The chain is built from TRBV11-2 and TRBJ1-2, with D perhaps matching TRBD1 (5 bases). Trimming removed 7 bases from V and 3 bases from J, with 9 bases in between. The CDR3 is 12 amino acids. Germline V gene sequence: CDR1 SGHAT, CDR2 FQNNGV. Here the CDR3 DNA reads TGTGCCAGCACCTTGACAGACTATGGCTACACCTTC. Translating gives CASTLTDYGYTF.

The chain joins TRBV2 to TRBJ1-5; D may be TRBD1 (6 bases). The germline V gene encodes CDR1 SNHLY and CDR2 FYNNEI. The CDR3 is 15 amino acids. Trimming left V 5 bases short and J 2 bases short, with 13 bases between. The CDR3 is CASSSAGEGNQPQHF. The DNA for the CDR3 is TGTGCCAGCAGTAGTGCAGGGGAGGGCAATCAGCCCCAGCATTTT.

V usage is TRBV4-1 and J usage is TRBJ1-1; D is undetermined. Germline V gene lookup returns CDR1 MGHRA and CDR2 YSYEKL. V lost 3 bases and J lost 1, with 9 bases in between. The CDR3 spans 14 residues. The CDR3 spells CASSHDQKNTEAFF. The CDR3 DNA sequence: TGCGCCAGCAGCCATGATCAGAAGAACACTGAAGCTTTCTTT.

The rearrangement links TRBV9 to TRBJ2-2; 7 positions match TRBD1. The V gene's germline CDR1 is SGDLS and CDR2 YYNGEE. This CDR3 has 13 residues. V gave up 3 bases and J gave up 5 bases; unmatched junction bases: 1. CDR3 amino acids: CASSAQGTGELFF. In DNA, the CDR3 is TGTGCCAGCAGCGCACAGGGGACCGGGGAGCTGTTTTTT.

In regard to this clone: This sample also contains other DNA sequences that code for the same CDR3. DNA for the CDR3: TGTGCCAGCAGTTTAGGGTACGAGCAGTACTTC. This encodes CASSLGYEQYF. This chain links TRBV27 with TRBJ2-7; unclear D gene. Germline lookup yields CDR1 MNHEY and CDR2 SMNVEV (reference sequence). V lost 2 bases and J lost 4, with 3 bases in between. CDR3 length equals 11 residues.

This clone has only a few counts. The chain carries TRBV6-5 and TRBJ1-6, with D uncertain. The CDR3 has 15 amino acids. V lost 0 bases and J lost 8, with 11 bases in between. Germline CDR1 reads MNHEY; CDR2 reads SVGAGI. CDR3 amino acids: CASSYSGISDSPLHF. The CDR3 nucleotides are TGTGCCAGCAGTTACTCAGGGATCAGCGATTCACCCCTCCACTTT.

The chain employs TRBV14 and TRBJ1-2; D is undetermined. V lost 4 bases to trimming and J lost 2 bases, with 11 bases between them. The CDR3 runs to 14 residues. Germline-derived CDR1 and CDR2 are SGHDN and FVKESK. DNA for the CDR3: TGTGCCAGCAGCCCGGCGCTAAGCAACTATGGCTACACCTTC. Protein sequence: CASSPALSNYGYTF. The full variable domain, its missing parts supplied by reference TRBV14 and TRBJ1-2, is EAGVTQFPSHSVIEKGQTVTLRCDPISGHDNLYWYRRVMGKEIKFLLHFVKESKQDESGMPNNRFLAERTGGTYSTLKVQPAELEDSGVYFCASSPALSNYGYTFGSGTRLTVV.

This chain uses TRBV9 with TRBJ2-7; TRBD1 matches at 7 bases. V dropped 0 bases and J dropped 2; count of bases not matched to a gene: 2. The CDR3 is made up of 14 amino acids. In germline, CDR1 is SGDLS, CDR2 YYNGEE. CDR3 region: CASSVGQGAYEQYF. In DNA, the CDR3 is TGTGCCAGCAGCGTAGGGCAGGGGGCCTACGAGCAGTACTTC. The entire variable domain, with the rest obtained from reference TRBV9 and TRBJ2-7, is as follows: DSGVTQTPKHLITATGQRVTLRCSPRSGDLSVYWYQQSLDQGLQFLIQYYNGEERAKGNILERFSAQQFPDLHSELNLSSLELGDSALYFCASSVGQGAYEQYFGPGTRLTVT.

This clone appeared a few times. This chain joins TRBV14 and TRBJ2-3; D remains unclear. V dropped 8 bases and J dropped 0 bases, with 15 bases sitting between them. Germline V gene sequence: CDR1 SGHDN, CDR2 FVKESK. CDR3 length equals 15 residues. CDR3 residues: CASSEGYSSTDTQYF. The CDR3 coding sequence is TGTGCCAGCTCCGAAGGGTACAGTAGCACAGATACGCAGTATTTT.

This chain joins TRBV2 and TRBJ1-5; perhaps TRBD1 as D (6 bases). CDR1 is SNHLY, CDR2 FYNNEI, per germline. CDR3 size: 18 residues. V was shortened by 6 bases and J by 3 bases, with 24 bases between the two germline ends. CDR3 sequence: CASRVTLHTGSNNQPQHF. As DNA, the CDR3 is TGTGCCAGCAGAGTCACCCTCCATACAGGGAGCAACAATCAGCCCCAGCATTTT.

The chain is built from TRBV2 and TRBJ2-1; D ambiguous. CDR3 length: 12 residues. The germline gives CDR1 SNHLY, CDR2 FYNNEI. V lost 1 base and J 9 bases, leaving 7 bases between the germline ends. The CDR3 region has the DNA TGTGCCAGCAGTGAAGTACGTGGTGAGCAGTTCTTC. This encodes CASSEVRGEQFF.

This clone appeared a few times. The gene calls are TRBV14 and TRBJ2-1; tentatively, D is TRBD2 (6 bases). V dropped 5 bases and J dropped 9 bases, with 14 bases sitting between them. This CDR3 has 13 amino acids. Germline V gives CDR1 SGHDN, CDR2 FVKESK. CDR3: CASSVRLVTEQFF. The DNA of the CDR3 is TGTGCCAGCAGCGTTCGACTAGTAACTGAGCAGTTCTTC. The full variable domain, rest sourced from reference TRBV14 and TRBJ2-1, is EAGVTQFPSHSVIEKGQTVTLRCDPISGHDNLYWYRRVMGKEIKFLLHFVKESKQDESGMPNNRFLAERTGGTYSTLKVQPAELEDSGVYFCASSVRLVTEQFFGPGTRLTVL.

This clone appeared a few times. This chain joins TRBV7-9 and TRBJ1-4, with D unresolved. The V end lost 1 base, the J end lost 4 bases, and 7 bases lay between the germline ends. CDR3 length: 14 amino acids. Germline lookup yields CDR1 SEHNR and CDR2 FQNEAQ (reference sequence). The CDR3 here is CASSLGQNNEKLFF. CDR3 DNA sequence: TGTGCCAGCAGCTTAGGGCAGAATAATGAAAAACTGTTTTTT.

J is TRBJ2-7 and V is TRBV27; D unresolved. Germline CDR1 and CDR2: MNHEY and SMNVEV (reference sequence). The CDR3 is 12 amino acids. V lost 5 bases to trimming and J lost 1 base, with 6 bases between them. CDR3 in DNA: TGTGCCAGCAGTGGCACATCCTACGAGCAGTACTTC. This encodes CASSGTSYEQYF.

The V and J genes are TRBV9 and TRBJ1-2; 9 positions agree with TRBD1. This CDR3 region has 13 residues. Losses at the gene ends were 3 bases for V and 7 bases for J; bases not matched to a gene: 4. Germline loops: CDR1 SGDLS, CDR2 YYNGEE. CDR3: CASSATGGSGYTF. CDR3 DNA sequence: TGTGCCAGCAGCGCCACAGGGGGCTCTGGCTACACCTTC.

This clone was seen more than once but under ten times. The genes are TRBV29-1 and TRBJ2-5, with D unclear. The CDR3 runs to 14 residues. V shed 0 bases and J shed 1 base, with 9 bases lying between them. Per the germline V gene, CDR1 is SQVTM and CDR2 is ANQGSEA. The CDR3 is CSVEDRAFQETQYF. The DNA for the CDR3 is TGCAGCGTTGAAGATCGGGCGTTCCAAGAGACCCAGTACTTC.

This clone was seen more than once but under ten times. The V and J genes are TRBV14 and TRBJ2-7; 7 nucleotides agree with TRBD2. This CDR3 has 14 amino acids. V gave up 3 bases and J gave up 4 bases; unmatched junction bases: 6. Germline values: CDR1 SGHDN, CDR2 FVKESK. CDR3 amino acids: CASSHTSGGYEQYF. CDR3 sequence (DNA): TGTGCCAGCAGCCATACGTCGGGAGGATACGAGCAGTACTTC.

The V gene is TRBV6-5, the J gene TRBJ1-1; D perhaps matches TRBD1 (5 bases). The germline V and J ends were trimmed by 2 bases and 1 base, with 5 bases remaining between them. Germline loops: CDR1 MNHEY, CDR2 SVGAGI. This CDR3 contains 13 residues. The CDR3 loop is CASSYGGNTEAFF. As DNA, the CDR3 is TGTGCCAGCAGTTACGGGGGGAACACTGAAGCTTTCTTT.

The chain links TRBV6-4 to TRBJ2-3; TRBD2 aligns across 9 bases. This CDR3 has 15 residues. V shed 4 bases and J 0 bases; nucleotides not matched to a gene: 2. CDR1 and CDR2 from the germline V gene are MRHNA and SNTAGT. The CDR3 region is CASSVLAGSTDTQYF. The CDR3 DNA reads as TGTGCCAGCAGTGTACTAGCGGGTAGCACAGATACGCAGTATTTT.

CDR3 amino acids: CASSTGQYITEAFF. CDR3 in DNA: TGTGCCAGTAGTACCGGACAGTATATCACTGAAGCTTTCTTT. V gene TRBV19 combines with J gene TRBJ1-1, with D maybe TRBD1 (6 bases). The V and J ends lost 4 bases and 4 bases respectively, with 13 bases between them. Germline CDR1 is LNHDA and CDR2 is SQIVND (reference sequence). The CDR3 is 14 amino acids.

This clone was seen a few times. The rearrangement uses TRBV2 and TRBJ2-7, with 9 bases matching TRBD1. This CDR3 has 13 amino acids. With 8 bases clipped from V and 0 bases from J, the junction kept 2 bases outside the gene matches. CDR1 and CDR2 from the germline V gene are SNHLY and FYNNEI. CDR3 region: CASGDRDSYEQYF. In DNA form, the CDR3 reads TGTGCCAGCGGGGACAGGGACTCCTACGAGCAGTACTTC.

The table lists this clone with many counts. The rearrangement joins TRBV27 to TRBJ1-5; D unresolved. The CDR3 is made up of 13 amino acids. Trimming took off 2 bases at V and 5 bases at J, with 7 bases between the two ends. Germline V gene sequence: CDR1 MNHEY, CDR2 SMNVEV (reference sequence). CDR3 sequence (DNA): TGTGCCAGCAGTTTACTTGCAGATCAGCCCCAGCATTTT. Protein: CASSLLADQPQHF.

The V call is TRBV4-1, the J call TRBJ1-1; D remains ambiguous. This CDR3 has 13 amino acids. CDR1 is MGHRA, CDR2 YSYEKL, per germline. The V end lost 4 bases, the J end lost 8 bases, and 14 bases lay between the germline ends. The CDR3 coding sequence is TGCGCCAGCAGCCGCTCCGGAAGGGCCGAAGCTTTCTTT. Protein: CASSRSGRAEAFF.

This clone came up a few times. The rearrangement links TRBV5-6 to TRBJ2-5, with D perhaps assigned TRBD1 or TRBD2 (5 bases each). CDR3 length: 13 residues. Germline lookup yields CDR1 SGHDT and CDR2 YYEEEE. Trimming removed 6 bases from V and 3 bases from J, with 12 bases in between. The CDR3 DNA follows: TGTGCCAGCACCCGGGTGGGGGAAGAGACCCAGTACTTC. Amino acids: CASTRVGEETQYF.

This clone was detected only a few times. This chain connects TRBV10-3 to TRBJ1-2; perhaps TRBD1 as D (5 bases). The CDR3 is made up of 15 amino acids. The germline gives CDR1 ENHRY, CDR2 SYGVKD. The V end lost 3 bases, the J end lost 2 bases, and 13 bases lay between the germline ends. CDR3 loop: CAISDRGSQNYGYTF. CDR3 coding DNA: TGTGCCATCAGTGATCGGGGGTCTCAGAACTATGGCTACACCTTC.

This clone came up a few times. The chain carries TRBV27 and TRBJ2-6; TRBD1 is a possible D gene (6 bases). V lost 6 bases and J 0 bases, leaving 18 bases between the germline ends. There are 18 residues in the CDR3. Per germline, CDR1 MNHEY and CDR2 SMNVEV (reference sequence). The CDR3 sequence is CASSPGRTATSGANVLTF. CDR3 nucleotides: TGTGCCAGCAGCCCAGGTCGGACAGCAACCTCTGGGGCCAACGTCCTGACTTTC.

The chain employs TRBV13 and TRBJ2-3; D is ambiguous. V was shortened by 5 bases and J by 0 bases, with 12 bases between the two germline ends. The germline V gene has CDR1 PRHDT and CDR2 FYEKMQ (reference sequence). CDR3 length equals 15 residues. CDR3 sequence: CASSPYRDSTDTQYF. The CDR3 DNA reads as TGTGCCAGCAGCCCCTACCGCGACAGCACAGATACGCAGTATTTT.